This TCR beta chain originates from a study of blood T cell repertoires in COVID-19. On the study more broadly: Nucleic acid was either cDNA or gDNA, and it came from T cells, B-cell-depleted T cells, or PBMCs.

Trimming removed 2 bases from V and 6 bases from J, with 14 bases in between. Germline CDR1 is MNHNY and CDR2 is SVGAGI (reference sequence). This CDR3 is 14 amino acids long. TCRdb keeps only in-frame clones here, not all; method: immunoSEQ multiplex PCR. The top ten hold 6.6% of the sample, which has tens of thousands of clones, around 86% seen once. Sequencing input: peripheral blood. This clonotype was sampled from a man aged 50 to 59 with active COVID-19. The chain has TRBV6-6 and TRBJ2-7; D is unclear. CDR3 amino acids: CASSYVALIGEQYF. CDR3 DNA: TGTGCCAGCAGTTACGTAGCCCTAATCGGCGAGCAGTACTTC.